The 28 T cell receptor beta chains listed next were all sequenced from one sample in a study of blood T cells in healthy people across ages. A second PCR of about 7 to 12 cycles used a sample-barcoded 5' primer and a J-beta primer mix. One entry per CDR3 protein, called by TCRdb with MiXCR from the 5' RACE reads. In the table there are about 680,000 distinct CDR3 sequences, over 45% of which are singletons. The sequencing input was blood. These receptors all stem from an older woman in good health.

The V call is TRBV5-6, the J call TRBJ1-4, with unresolved D. The germline CDR1 and CDR2 sequences are SGHDT and YYEEEE. The CDR3 is 14 residues long. Trimming left V 4 bases short and J 3 bases short, with 10 bases between. CDR3 coding DNA: TGTGCCAGCAGCAACCTAAAACCTAATGAAAAACTGTTTTTT. Translating it yields CASSNLKPNEKLFF.

The chain recombines TRBV6-2 or TRBV6-3 with TRBJ2-1, with 9 bases matching TRBD2. V lost 1 base, J lost 2 bases, and 6 bases stayed unmatched. Germline V lookup: CDR1 MNHEY, CDR2 SVGEGT. CDR3 length: 17 residues. This CDR3 is CASSYFASGITYNEQFF. CDR3 nucleotides: TGTGCCAGCAGTTACTTTGCTAGCGGGATAACCTACAATGAGCAGTTCTTC.

This chain connects TRBV20-1 to TRBJ2-1; 9 bases line up with TRBD1. The CDR3 totals 11 residues. V lost 0 bases, J lost 14 bases, and 2 bases stayed unmatched. Germline V lookup: CDR1 DFQATT, CDR2 SNEGSKA (reference sequence). CDR3 in amino acids: CSAREQGAEFF. The CDR3 nucleotides are TGCAGTGCTAGAGAACAGGGGGCTGAGTTCTTC.

As DNA, the CDR3 is TGTGCCAGCAGTTTAACAGGAGGGAAAGCCTGCGAGCAGTACTTC. It specifies CASSLTGGKACEQYF. The V and J genes are TRBV27 and TRBJ2-7; the D gene is possibly TRBD2 (6 bases). Germline lookup yields CDR1 MNHEY and CDR2 SMNVEV (reference sequence). This CDR3 contains 15 residues. Trimming took 2 bases from V and 6 from J, leaving 17 bases between them.

This clonotype was counted once. The chain carries TRBV29-1 and TRBJ2-1, with 11 bases that match TRBD2. CDR3 size: 14 residues. Germline assignment: CDR1 SQVTM and CDR2 ANQGSEA. V was clipped by 4 bases and J by 10 bases; unmatched bases: 9. CDR3 loop: CSVGVLLAGGEQFF. DNA for the CDR3: TGCAGCGTTGGCGTCCTCCTAGCGGGGGGAGAGCAGTTCTTC.

CDR3 amino acids: CASSRPRTGRGTEKLFF. DNA of the CDR3: TGTGCCAGCAGCCGCCCTCGGACAGGGCGAGGTACTGAAAAACTGTTTTTT. This chain links TRBV12-3 or TRBV12-4 with TRBJ1-4, with 8 bases fitting TRBD1. V shed 6 bases, J shed 7 bases, and the junction held 16 bases outside the gene matches. This CDR3 is 17 amino acids long.

The chain has TRBV7-2 and TRBJ2-7, with TRBD1 as a possible D gene (6 bases). The CDR3 has 16 residues. Germline V gene lookup returns CDR1 SGHTA and CDR2 FQGNSA. V gave up 2 bases and J gave up 4 bases, with 18 bases separating them. The DNA for the CDR3 is TGTGCCAGCAGCTTATTTAACGATGGGGGCGGGTACGAGCAGTACTTC. Translation: CASSLFNDGGGYEQYF.

For this clonotype: The junction and the germline gene differ at one end; a read error may be behind it. This rearrangement joins TRBV7-3 to TRBJ1-4, with 9 bases fitting TRBD1. Germline V gene data show CDR1 as SGHTA and CDR2 as FQGTGA. The CDR3 loop spans 13 amino acids. Here the CDR3 DNA reads TGTGCCAGCAGCGTAACAGGGGGCGAAAAACTGTTTTTT. Translating gives CASSVTGGEKLFF. The full variable domain, in which reference TRBV7-3 and TRBJ1-4 provide the parts outside the CDR3, is GAGVSQTPSNKVTEKGKYVELRCDPISGHTALYWYRQSLGQGPEFLIYFQGTGAADDSGLPNDRFFAVRPEGSVSTLKIQRTERGDSAVYLCASSVTGGEKLFFGSGTQLSVL.

The CDR3 sequence: CASSVLGQGYEQYF. The CDR3 coding sequence is TGTGCCAGCAGCGTCCTAGGCCAGGGGTACGAGCAGTACTTC. The chain joins TRBV9 to TRBJ2-7; maybe TRBD1 (6 bases). Between the trimmed V and J ends, which lost 2 bases and 4 bases, there was a span of 13 bases. The CDR3 length is 14 residues. The germline V gene encodes CDR1 SGDLS and CDR2 YYNGEE.

Points on this clonotype: Since a much larger clone is just one base distant, this may be a read error. The V gene is TRBV11-3, the J gene TRBJ2-1; 7 bases match TRBD1. The CDR3 runs to 15 residues. Germline V gene data show CDR1 as SGHNT and CDR2 as YENEEA. The V gene end was trimmed by 5 bases and the J gene end by 13 bases; junction bases not matched to a gene: 17. CDR3 nucleotides: TGTGCCAGCAGCACTCGAGGCTCCGGGACAGTTCAACAGTTCTTC. Protein sequence: CASSTRGSGTVQQFF.

The CDR3 region has the DNA TGTGCCAGCAGTCCCCGGGACAGTTCTTTTCACGAGCAGTACTTC. Its translation is CASSPRDSSFHEQYF. The V gene is TRBV12-3 or TRBV12-4, the J gene TRBJ2-7, with 7 bases matching TRBD1. CDR3 length: 15 amino acids. V shed 5 bases, J shed 5 bases, and the junction held 12 bases outside the gene matches.

This chain uses TRBV9 with TRBJ2-3, with TRBD2 matching over 9 bases. The V gene end was trimmed by 7 bases and the J gene end by 0 bases; junction bases not matched to a gene: 3. The CDR3 sequence is 14 residues long. CDR1 is SGDLS, CDR2 YYNGEE, per germline. This CDR3 is CASASGTSTDTQYF. For the CDR3, the DNA is TGTGCCAGCGCTAGCGGGACTAGCACAGATACGCAGTATTTT.

The V gene is TRBV3-1, the J gene TRBJ1-3; D is unclear. Germline CDR1 reads LGHDT; CDR2 reads YNNKEL (reference sequence). The V gene lost 1 base and the J gene lost 0 bases, with 10 bases spanning the gap. This CDR3 comprises 16 residues. CDR3 DNA: TGTGCCAGCAGCCAAGGGTCACGGACCTCTGGAAACACCATATATTTT. It codes for CASSQGSRTSGNTIYF.

This clonotype showed up just a few times. The chain joins TRBV4-2 to TRBJ2-7; D is perhaps TRBD2 (7 bases). Germline V lookup: CDR1 LGHNA, CDR2 YNFKEQ. This CDR3 contains 17 residues. Trimming pared 0 bases from V and 3 bases from J, leaving 18 bases between. Here the CDR3 reads CASSQELGGASIYEQYF. CDR3 in DNA: TGTGCCAGCAGCCAAGAGCTAGGGGGGGCGAGTATCTACGAGCAGTACTTC.

This chain uses TRBV20-1 with TRBJ2-1; TRBD2 matches 8 bases. Germline trimming cut 3 bases from V and 9 bases from J; bases unmatched to any gene: 13. Germline-derived CDR1 and CDR2 are DFQATT and SNEGSKA (reference sequence). CDR3 length: 15 amino acids. CDR3 loop: CSASPLERERVEQFF. CDR3 coding DNA: TGCAGTGCTAGCCCGTTGGAGCGGGAGAGGGTTGAGCAGTTCTTC.

This chain joins TRBV6-6 and TRBJ1-1, with D possibly TRBD1 on 6 matching bases. The CDR3 runs 16 residues. CDR1 and CDR2 from the germline V gene are MNHNY and SVGAGI (reference sequence). Trimming left V 7 bases short and J 3 bases short, with 21 bases between. The CDR3: CASTQGRGGKDTEAFF. The CDR3 nucleotides are TGTGCCAGCACCCAAGGGAGGGGGGGAAAGGACACTGAAGCTTTCTTT.

The chain joins TRBV7-2 to TRBJ2-2, with TRBD2 matching over 11 bases. In germline, CDR1 is SGHTA, CDR2 FQGNSA. CDR3 length equals 15 residues. The junction had 4 bases not matched to a gene; V was cut back by 5 bases and J by 5 bases. CDR3 sequence (DNA): TGTGCCAGCAGCGTTAGCGGGGGGGAGACCGGGGAGCTGTTTTTT. This encodes CASSVSGGETGELFF.

This clonotype was counted a single time. J is TRBJ2-6 and V is TRBV30; 11 bases are a match to TRBD1. The CDR3 length is 17 residues. V lost 2 bases, J lost 4 bases, and 7 bases stayed unmatched. Germline loops: CDR1 GTSNPN, CDR2 SVGIG (reference sequence). CDR3 in DNA: TGTGCCTGGAGTTTTGCGGACAGGGGGCTGGGGGCCAACGTCCTGACTTTC. Translated: CAWSFADRGLGANVLTF.

The chain combines TRBV20-1 with TRBJ2-4, with D possibly TRBD2 on 5 matching bases. The closer fit of TRBJ2-7 to the DNA end suggests the J call may be wrong. Germline CDR1 is DFQATT and CDR2 is SNEGSKA (reference sequence). The CDR3 is 13 amino acids. DNA of the CDR3: TGCAGTGCTAGAGCACGGGGTTCATCCGAGCAGTACTTC. Translation gives CSARARGSSEQYF.

This clonotype was detected only once. This chain connects TRBV20-1 to TRBJ2-7; the D gene could be TRBD1 or TRBD2 (7 bases each). Trimming took 5 bases from V and 1 from J, leaving 18 bases between them. Germline assignment: CDR1 DFQATT and CDR2 SNEGSKA (reference sequence). CDR3 length: 15 amino acids. The CDR3 DNA follows: TGCAGTGCTCACCAGGGGGGGCGACTATCCTACGAGCAGTACTTC. It is translated as CSAHQGGRLSYEQYF.

This sequence joins TRBV27 and TRBJ2-6; 7 bases are a match to TRBD2. The CDR3 is 22 amino acids. CDR1 and CDR2 (germline): MNHEY, SMNVEV (reference sequence). Germline trimming cut 0 bases from V and 0 bases from J; bases unmatched to any gene: 17. CDR3 nucleotides: TGTGCCAGCAGTTTATCGGGGGGGTATCCGGAAAGCTTATACTCTGGGGCCAACGTCCTGACTTTC. It specifies CASSLSGGYPESLYSGANVLTF.

The chain is built from TRBV28 and TRBJ2-5; TRBD1 matches 10 bases. The trim removed 6 bases at V and 5 bases at J, leaving 9 bases unmatched. This CDR3 region has 15 residues. Germline V lookup: CDR1 MDHEN, CDR2 SYDVKM. CDR3 region: CASSPSGTGDETQYF. The CDR3 coding sequence is TGTGCCAGCAGCCCATCCGGGACAGGGGACGAGACCCAGTACTTC.

The chain combines TRBV28 with TRBJ2-7; weak D call: TRBD1 (5 bases). The CDR3 has 14 amino acids. Germline V lookup: CDR1 MDHEN, CDR2 SYDVKM. V was cut by 5 bases and J by 3 bases, with 14 bases left in between. The CDR3 nucleotides are TGTGCCAGCAGTGATAGGGGCGACCTCTACGAGCAGTACTTC. Translation gives CASSDRGDLYEQYF.

CDR3 nucleotide sequence: TGCAGCGTTGGGGGGGACAGGGACCCAGATACGCAGTATTTT. Its translation: CSVGGDRDPDTQYF. This sequence joins TRBV29-1 and TRBJ2-3, with 9 nucleotides matching TRBD1. Germline trimming cut 4 bases from V and 4 bases from J; bases unmatched to any gene: 6. In germline, CDR1 is SQVTM, CDR2 ANQGSEA. This CDR3 is 14 amino acids long.

Only a few counts were recorded for this clonotype. The chain has TRBV2 and TRBJ2-5; unclear D gene. This CDR3 region has 13 residues. Trimming cost V 4 bases and J 2 bases, with 8 bases left between them. CDR1 and CDR2 (germline): SNHLY, FYNNEI. CDR3 DNA sequence: TGTGCCAGCAGTGGGTATAGGCAAGAGACCCAGTACTTC. Translated, it gives CASSGYRQETQYF.

The V and J genes are TRBV5-1 and TRBJ1-1, with a weak D call TRBD1 (6 bases). Germline CDR1 SGHRS, CDR2 YFSETQ. There are 16 residues in the CDR3. Trimming left V 0 bases short and J 0 bases short, with 12 bases between. The CDR3 spells CASSLGQGNMNTEAFF. The DNA for the CDR3 is TGCGCCAGCAGCTTGGGCCAGGGGAATATGAACACTGAAGCTTTCTTT.

This clonotype occurred many times. The V call is TRBV6-2 or TRBV6-3, the J call TRBJ2-7, with a weak D call TRBD1 (7 bases). The V gene lost 2 bases and the J gene lost 1 base, with 21 bases spanning the gap. The CDR3 loop spans 18 amino acids. CDR1 and CDR2 from the germline V gene are MNHEY and SVGEGT. In nucleotides, the CDR3 is TGTGCCAGCAGTTACCCAACGGTTTCGACAGGGAGGTCCTACGAGCAGTACTTC. It specifies CASSYPTVSTGRSYEQYF.

CDR3 DNA: TGTGCCATCAGTGAGTCCTCCACTTCAGGGGGGGGCTACACCTTC. Translated, it gives CAISESSTSGGGYTF. This chain connects TRBV10-3 to TRBJ1-2; 7 bases line up with TRBD1. After removal of 0 bases from V and 8 bases from J, the junction contained 9 bases not matched to a gene. The CDR3 consists of 15 residues. The germline V gene has CDR1 ENHRY and CDR2 SYGVKD.